This TCR beta chain was documented in a study of T cells in Graves' hyperthyroidism and ophthalmopathy. This clonotype showed up many times. It was RNA transcripts that yielded the amplified TCR beta CDR3 regions. With the HTBI primer set, the TCR CDR3 went through a first round of RT-PCR. In TCRdb, the multiplex PCR reads were re-called with MiXCR into one record per CDR3 protein. Here the sample spans more than 500,000 distinct CDR3 sequences, 40% to 55% being singletons. Trimming cost V 0 bases and J 8 bases, with 13 bases left between them. The length of the CDR3 is 15 residues. CDR1 is SGHTA and CDR2 is FQGTGA in the germline V gene.

Material for sequencing was peripheral blood or thyroid tissue (not recorded which). The sequence was obtained from an adult woman with Graves' disease, either hyperthyroidism or ophthalmopathy (not recorded which). V gene TRBV7-3 combines with J gene TRBJ2-2, with no clear D. CDR3 in DNA: TGTGCCAGCAGCTTAACGGGCGCAGAGAGTGGGGAGCTGTTTTTT. Translated, it gives CASSLTGAESGELFF.